This TCR beta chain was profiled in a study of beta chain features in type 1 diabetes. Points from the study as a whole: All four CD4+ subsets from Type 1 diabetes patients carried moderately but significantly shorter TCRB CDR3s. Whatever favoring of shorter templates PCR might show would apply equally to patients and controls. These data did not resolve whether HLA type affects TCRB rearrangement.

Expressed TCRB transcripts were sequenced after all isolated RNA was converted to cDNA. Sequencing was performed with immunoSEQ multiplex PCR; in TCRdb, only in-frame clones are kept and a portion is missing. The table records approximately 340,000 clones, over 13% of them present only once. This clone was detected a few times. The antigen remains undetermined. All of the sorted populations showed purity greater than 98%. Germline V gene lookup returns CDR1 GTSNPN and CDR2 SVGIG (reference sequence). The V gene lost 5 bases and the J gene lost 7 bases, with 12 bases spanning the gap. The CDR3 has 12 residues.

This chain connects TRBV30 to TRBJ1-5; D unclear. The sample taken for sequencing was naive CD4+ T cells from blood. The receptor comes from a woman under 30 in good health. The CDR3 loop is CAWGRVGQPQHF. The CDR3 region has the DNA TGTGCCTGGGGGAGGGTGGGGCAGCCCCAGCATTTT.